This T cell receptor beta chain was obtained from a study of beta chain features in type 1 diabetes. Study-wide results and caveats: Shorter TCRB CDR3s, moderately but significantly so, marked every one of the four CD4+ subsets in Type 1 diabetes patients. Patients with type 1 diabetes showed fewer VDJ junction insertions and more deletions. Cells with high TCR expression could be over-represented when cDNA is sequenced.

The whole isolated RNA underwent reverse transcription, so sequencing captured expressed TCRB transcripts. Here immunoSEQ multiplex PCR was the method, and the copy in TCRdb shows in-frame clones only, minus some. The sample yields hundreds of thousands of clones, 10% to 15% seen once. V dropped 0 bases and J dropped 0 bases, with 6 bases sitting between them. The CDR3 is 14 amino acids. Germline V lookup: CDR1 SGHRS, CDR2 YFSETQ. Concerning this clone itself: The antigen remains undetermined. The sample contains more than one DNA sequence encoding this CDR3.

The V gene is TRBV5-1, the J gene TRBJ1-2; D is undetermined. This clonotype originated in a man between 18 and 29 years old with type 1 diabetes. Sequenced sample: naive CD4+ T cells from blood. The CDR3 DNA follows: TGCGCCAGCAGCTTGGCCCCGGCTAACTATGGCTACACCTTC. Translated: CASSLAPANYGYTF.